The 14 T cell receptor beta chains reported below all come from one sample, sequenced in a study of blood T cell repertoires in COVID-19. The repertoire was sequenced with immunoSEQ multiplex PCR; TCRdb's copy has only in-frame clones and lacks some. The sample holds 80,000 to 90,000 clones, 80% to 90% seen once. The sequencing sample was made of peripheral blood. These receptors were taken from a man older than 75 with active or convalescent COVID-19.

The table lists this clone with a few counts. This chain links TRBV19 with TRBJ2-1, with 13 bases aligning to TRBD2. The V segment lost 9 bases and the J segment 7 bases; nucleotides outside the gene matches: 6. From germline, CDR1 is LNHDA and CDR2 SQIVND (reference sequence). The CDR3 has 14 amino acids. The DNA for the CDR3 is TGTGCCAGCCGACCGGGACTAGCGGGAAATGAGCAGTTCTTC. Protein sequence: CASRPGLAGNEQFF.

The chain uses TRBV9 and TRBJ2-2; 9 bases fit TRBD1. Germline lookup yields CDR1 SGDLS and CDR2 YYNGEE. The CDR3 length is 16 residues. The V gene end was trimmed by 4 bases and the J gene end by 2 bases; junction bases not matched to a gene: 6. CDR3 nucleotides: TGTGCCAGCAGCTTGCGGGACAGGGCAAACACCGGGGAGCTGTTTTTT. Translated, it gives CASSLRDRANTGELFF.

This clone qualifies as medium-sized (0.01 to 0.1%). The genes are TRBV20-1 and TRBJ1-4; D gene ambiguous. The germline gives CDR1 DFQATT, CDR2 SNEGSKA (reference sequence). The CDR3 runs 10 residues. Trimming removed 6 bases from V and 7 bases from J, with 6 bases in between. The CDR3 DNA reads TGCAGTGCGAACACTGAAAAACTGTTTTTT. This gives the protein CSANTEKLFF.

The sample holds one count of this clone. The chain employs TRBV2 and TRBJ2-3; 8 bases map to TRBD1. V shed 3 bases and J 0 bases; nucleotides not matched to a gene: 8. In germline, CDR1 is SNHLY, CDR2 FYNNEI. CDR3 size: 17 residues. The CDR3 nucleotides are TGTGCCAGCAGTGACCCGATGGACAGGGAAAGCACAGATACGCAGTATTTT. Translated: CASSDPMDRESTDTQYF.

V and J are TRBV4-3 and TRBJ1-1; no reliable D call. With 1 base removed from V and 0 bases from J, the gap between germline ends came to 9 bases. Germline lookup yields CDR1 LGHNA and CDR2 YSLEER. The CDR3 extends over 15 amino acids. The DNA for the CDR3 is TGCGCCAGCAGCCAAGGGGCATTTATGAACACTGAAGCTTTCTTT. Residues: CASSQGAFMNTEAFF.

This chain links TRBV4-3 with TRBJ2-2, with 7 nucleotides matching TRBD2. Germline values: CDR1 LGHNA, CDR2 YSLEER. The CDR3 is 18 amino acids. Unmatched junction bases numbered 8, after V lost 0 bases and J lost 1 base. Here the CDR3 reads CASSQDLVLAGNTGELFF. The CDR3 DNA is TGCGCCAGCAGCCAAGATCTGGTGTTAGCGGGGAACACCGGGGAGCTGTTTTTT.

The chain carries TRBV5-8 and TRBJ2-3; 10 bases fit TRBD1. Per germline, CDR1 SGHTS and CDR2 YDEGEE. Trimming took 2 bases from V and 4 from J; bases not matched to a gene: 10. CDR3 length: 17 amino acids. CDR3 in amino acids: CASSLGPTGGLADTQYF. CDR3 bases: TGTGCCAGCAGCTTAGGACCGACAGGGGGCCTGGCAGATACGCAGTATTTT.

A remark on this clone: The junction and the germline gene differ at one end; a read error may be behind it. The V and J genes are TRBV5-1 and TRBJ1-1; possible D gene TRBD1, 5 bases. Germline V CDR1 and CDR2: SGHRS, YFSETQ. The CDR3 runs 14 residues. The CDR3 reads CASSLGPGGTEAFF. DNA of the CDR3: TGCGCCAGCAGTTTGGGACCCGGGGGAACTGAAGCTTTCTTT.

This chain uses TRBV4-2 with TRBJ1-3; TRBD1 is a possible D gene (6 bases). CDR3 size: 16 residues. With 4 bases removed from V and 2 bases from J, the gap between germline ends came to 15 bases. The V gene's germline CDR1 is LGHNA and CDR2 YNFKEQ. The CDR3 sequence: CASSPETTGTGNTIYF. For the CDR3, the DNA is TGTGCCAGCAGCCCCGAAACAACAGGGACTGGAAACACCATATATTTT.

The chain uses TRBV11-2 and TRBJ2-7; D may be TRBD2 (6 bases). Between the trimmed V and J ends, which lost 7 bases and 3 bases, there was a span of 16 bases. Germline V gene lookup returns CDR1 SGHAT and CDR2 FQNNGV. The CDR3 length is 14 residues. The CDR3 is CASTYSGTDYEQYF. CDR3 DNA: TGTGCCAGCACCTATAGCGGAACAGACTACGAGCAGTACTTC.

The chain combines TRBV6-1 with TRBJ1-5; D not certain. Trimming removed 1 base at V and 9 bases at J, with 16 bases between. This CDR3 region has 15 residues. The germline V gene has CDR1 MNHNS and CDR2 SASEGT. The CDR3 is CASSEDSRQRPPQHF. The CDR3 region has the DNA TGTGCCAGCAGTGAAGACAGCCGCCAGCGGCCGCCCCAGCATTTT.

This clone was picked up a small number of times. The rearrangement links TRBV28 to TRBJ2-2; 8 bases match TRBD1. The CDR3 spans 16 residues. The J segment lost 4 bases and the V segment lost 7 bases, leaving 11 bases of the junction unmatched. CDR1 MDHEN and CDR2 SYDVKM come from the germline V gene. CDR3 bases: TGTGCCAGCACCCAGGGACAGGCCTACCTCACCGGGGAGCTGTTTTTT. Encoded protein: CASTQGQAYLTGELFF.

The gene calls are TRBV7-2 and TRBJ2-2; 10 bases agree with TRBD1. CDR1 SGHTA and CDR2 FQGNSA come from the germline V gene. The CDR3 has 15 amino acids. The J segment lost 7 bases and the V segment lost 6 bases, leaving 8 bases of the junction unmatched. The CDR3 is CASRIDRGRNGELFF. The CDR3 DNA sequence: TGTGCCAGCAGGATAGACAGGGGGCGAAACGGGGAGCTGTTTTTT.

This clone showed up just once. The V and J genes are TRBV12-3 or TRBV12-4 and TRBJ1-1, with 7 bases identical to TRBD1. The CDR3 spans 13 residues. J was trimmed by 4 bases and V by 6 bases; bases with no gene match: 5. The CDR3 bases are TGTGCCAGCAGCATCGACAGGGCCACTGAAGCTTTCTTT. It yields the protein CASSIDRATEAFF.